One and the same sample provided the 7 T cell receptor beta chains below, sequenced in a study of blood T cell repertoires in COVID-19. The assay was immunoSEQ multiplex PCR, and TCRdb's table has in-frame clones only and misses some. The data show under 250,000 clones, around four fifths seen once. Sequencing used peripheral blood. Receptors originate from a man in his forties with active or convalescent COVID-19.

The chain is built from TRBV6-5 and TRBJ1-2; D call uncertain. CDR1 and CDR2 from the germline V gene are MNHEY and SVGAGI. The ends were cut back, 6 bases at V and 4 bases at J, with 12 bases in the middle. CDR3 size: 13 residues. CDR3: CASSPGVGYGYTF. The CDR3 DNA reads TGTGCCAGCAGCCCCGGGGTTGGCTATGGCTACACCTTC.

V usage is TRBV7-2 and J usage is TRBJ2-6, with 7 bases that match TRBD2. The CDR3 is 16 amino acids. The V segment lost 5 bases and the J segment 3 bases; nucleotides outside the gene matches: 7. From germline, CDR1 is SGHTA and CDR2 FQGNSA. The CDR3 sequence is CASSTRGGSGANVLTF. CDR3 bases: TGTGCCAGCAGCACCCGGGGCGGGAGTGGGGCCAACGTCCTGACTTTC.

This clone appeared a few times. The chain joins TRBV10-3 to TRBJ1-6; TRBD1 might be the D (5 bases). The CDR3 consists of 15 residues. The germline CDR1 and CDR2 sequences are ENHRY and SYGVKD. V lost 2 bases, J lost 11 bases, and 16 bases lay in between. The CDR3 sequence: CAISEGARLGTPLHF. CDR3 in DNA: TGTGCCATCAGTGAGGGGGCCAGGCTGGGGACACCCCTCCACTTT.

V is TRBV19 and J is TRBJ1-1; D uncertain. This CDR3 comprises 16 residues. Trimming took 5 bases from V and 0 from J, leaving 16 bases between them. Looked up from germline, CDR1 is LNHDA and CDR2 is SQIVND (reference sequence). The DNA of the CDR3 is TGTGCCAGTAGTCTATTCGGGTTGCTCATGAACACTGAAGCTTTCTTT. Translation: CASSLFGLLMNTEAFF. The full variable domain, rest sourced from reference TRBV19 and TRBJ1-1, is DGGITQSPKYLFRKEGQNVTLSCEQNLNHDAMYWYRQDPGQGLRLIYYSQIVNDFQKGDIAEGYSVSREKKESFPLTVTSAQKNPTAFYLCASSLFGLLMNTEAFFGQGTRLTVV.

V is TRBV10-3 and J is TRBJ2-2; 9 nucleotides align to TRBD1. J lost 6 bases, V lost 6 bases, and 5 bases had no gene match. CDR1 ENHRY and CDR2 SYGVKD come from the germline V gene. This CDR3 region has 14 residues. The CDR3 DNA reads TGTGCCATCAGCCCGGGACAGGGATCCGGGGAGCTGTTTTTT. This codes for CAISPGQGSGELFF.

This chain connects TRBV30 to TRBJ1-6; 7 positions match TRBD1. In germline, CDR1 is GTSNPN, CDR2 SVGIG (reference sequence). This CDR3 is 13 amino acids long. J was trimmed by 7 bases and V by 3 bases; bases with no gene match: 3. CDR3 region: CAWRGQPNSPLHF. CDR3 nucleotide sequence: TGTGCCTGGAGGGGACAGCCCAATTCACCCCTCCACTTT.

The J gene is TRBJ1-2, the V gene TRBV7-9; D gene ambiguous. V lost 4 bases, J lost 8 bases, and 11 bases lay in between. The CDR3 has 12 amino acids. The germline CDR1 and CDR2 sequences are SEHNR and FQNEAQ (reference sequence). CDR3 coding DNA: TGTGCCAGCAGCTCCGCGACCAGGGGCTACACCTTC. As protein: CASSSATRGYTF. Full variable domain (remainder filled in from reference TRBV7-9 and TRBJ1-2): DTGVSQNPRHKITKRGQNVTFRCDPISEHNRLYWYRQTLGQGPEFLTYFQNEAQLEKSRLLSDRFSAERPKGSFSTLEIQRTEQGDSAMYLCASSSATRGYTFGSGTRLTVV.